This T cell receptor (beta chain) was documented in a study of control samples from healthy donors and cancer patients. CDR1 is SGHVS and CDR2 is FNYEAQ in the germline V gene. This CDR3 has 17 amino acids. Trimming took off 2 bases at V and 0 bases at J, with 14 bases between the two ends. The sample holds one count of this clone. The assay was immunoSEQ multiplex PCR, and TCRdb's table has in-frame clones only and misses some. The sample consists of 100,000 or so clones, just over 90% of them appearing once. Sequenced input: blood. The sequence derives from a woman younger than 45 in good health. The chain employs TRBV7-6 and TRBJ1-3; D is ambiguous. CDR3 protein: CASSLSPPDNSGNTIYF. The CDR3 region has the DNA TGTGCCAGCAGCTTATCACCCCCAGACAACTCTGGAAACACCATATATTTT.